The T cell receptor beta chain described here comes from a study of blood T cell repertoires in COVID-19. Among Cohort 3 donors, those recovered had two negative PCRs, clearance, or symptom resolution. This table comes from immunoSEQ multiplex PCR, and its TCRdb copy is limited to in-frame clones, with some not included. The sample consists of around 280,000 clones, 89% of them appearing once. Trimming shortened V by 4 bases and J by 8 bases, and 26 bases separated the two germline ends. The CDR3 is 17 residues long. Germline V gene lookup returns CDR1 MNHNS and CDR2 SASEGT. The gene calls are TRBV6-1 and TRBJ1-2; weak D call: TRBD1 (5 bases). Specimen: PBMCs or T cells enriched from blood (not recorded which). This TCR derives from a middle-aged woman who had recovered from COVID-19. The CDR3 is CASSVPGRITQGGGYTF. The CDR3 DNA reads as TGTGCCAGCAGTGTTCCGGGACGCATCACCCAGGGAGGGGGCTACACCTTC.